The 28 T cell receptor beta chains given below trace back to one sample, sequenced in a study of OX40 agonist ivuxolimab in advanced cancers. The repertoire was sequenced with immunoSEQ multiplex PCR; TCRdb's copy has only in-frame clones and lacks some. The sample has some 50,000 clones, nearly 90% seen once. Here the sequenced sample was CD4+ or CD8+ T cells sorted from blood, taken in a trial of the OX40 agonist ivuxolimab. These receptors came from an adult with an advanced solid tumor such as melanoma, head and neck, liver or kidney cancer.

The gene calls are TRBV28 and TRBJ1-5, with TRBD1 identical over 7 bases. This CDR3 contains 15 residues. V trimming: 5 bases; J trimming: 5 bases; junction bases outside the gene matches: 9. Germline lookup yields CDR1 MDHEN and CDR2 SYDVKM. CDR3 in DNA: TGTGCCAGCAGTATTACCGGCAGGGGGTATCAGCCCCAGCATTTT. It yields the protein CASSITGRGYQPQHF.

The sample holds one count of this clone. This sequence joins TRBV25-1 and TRBJ2-3; the match to TRBD2 covers 9 bases. The CDR3 spans 16 residues. With 2 bases clipped from V and 5 bases from J, the junction kept 8 bases outside the gene matches. CDR1 is MGHDK and CDR2 is SYGVNS in the germline V gene. The CDR3 nucleotides read TGTGCCAGCAGTGAACTCGGCGGGAGGGCCCTAGATACGCAGTATTTT. Encoded protein: CASSELGGRALDTQYF.

The chain is built from TRBV9 and TRBJ2-5, with unresolved D. Trimming removed 4 bases from V and 0 bases from J, with 4 bases in between. CDR3 length equals 12 residues. Germline V gene lookup returns CDR1 SGDLS and CDR2 YYNGEE. This CDR3 is CASSSNQETQYF. The CDR3 DNA reads as TGTGCCAGCAGCTCCAACCAAGAGACCCAGTACTTC.

On this clone itself: Different DNA sequences within this sample yield the same CDR3. The chain employs TRBV7-9 and TRBJ2-5; the D gene is possibly TRBD2 (7 bases). Germline values: CDR1 SEHNR, CDR2 FQNEAQ (reference sequence). The V and J ends lost 0 bases and 5 bases respectively, with 10 bases between them. CDR3 length equals 14 residues. This CDR3 is CASSLAGGGETQYF. The CDR3 bases are TGTGCCAGCAGCTTAGCGGGAGGGGGGGAGACCCAGTACTTC.

The chain employs TRBV13 and TRBJ1-6, with D possibly TRBD1 on 6 matching bases. The CDR3 has 15 residues. Trimming stripped 3 bases from V and 10 bases from J, with 16 bases between. Germline CDR1 reads PRHDT; CDR2 reads FYEKMQ (reference sequence). The DNA for the CDR3 is TGTGCCAGCAGCTTGGATTCAGGGGAGGGATCACCCCTCCACTTT. Translated: CASSLDSGEGSPLHF.

V usage is TRBV2 and J usage is TRBJ1-2, with 7 positions matching TRBD1. This CDR3 has 19 amino acids. Germline CDR1 and CDR2: SNHLY and FYNNEI. V lost 0 bases to trimming and J lost 2 bases; unmatched junction nucleotides: 15. CDR3 DNA: TGTGCCAGCAGTGAAGCGCTAGGGGGCGCCCAGTATTCGAACTATGGCTACACCTTC. It is translated as CASSEALGGAQYSNYGYTF.

This clone is medium-sized in the sample. The chain has TRBV27 and TRBJ2-7; D call uncertain. This CDR3 contains 12 residues. Trimming took off 8 bases at V and 6 bases at J, with 14 bases between the two ends. The V gene's germline CDR1 is MNHEY and CDR2 SMNVEV (reference sequence). CDR3 coding DNA: TGTGCCAGCCGGACCCCCCTGGGCGAGCAGTACTTC. Its translation: CASRTPLGEQYF.

The chain employs TRBV19 and TRBJ2-1, with D unresolved. With 1 base removed from V and 1 base from J, the gap between germline ends came to 20 bases. Germline assignment: CDR1 LNHDA and CDR2 SQIVND (reference sequence). The CDR3 sequence is 19 residues long. CDR3 region: CASSIAPNPPKGSYNEQFF. DNA of the CDR3: TGTGCCAGTAGTATAGCCCCAAACCCCCCTAAGGGATCCTACAATGAGCAGTTCTTC.

V is TRBV10-3 and J is TRBJ2-5; TRBD1 might be the D (5 bases). The CDR3 loop spans 16 amino acids. The germline gives CDR1 ENHRY, CDR2 SYGVKD. Trimming cost V 4 bases and J 4 bases, with 19 bases left between them. This CDR3 reads CAISGVGQGTRETQYF. In nucleotides, the CDR3 is TGTGCCATCAGTGGTGTCGGTCAGGGTACGAGAGAGACCCAGTACTTC.

This clone has just one count. J is TRBJ2-5 and V is TRBV5-4; tentatively, D is TRBD2 (6 bases). Germline CDR1 is SGHNT and CDR2 is YYREEE (reference sequence). V dropped 4 bases and J dropped 3 bases, with 13 bases sitting between them. This CDR3 comprises 14 residues. In nucleotides, the CDR3 is TGTGCCAGCAGCCTGCGGGGCGCAAAAGAGACCCAGTACTTC. Its protein product is CASSLRGAKETQYF.

The rearrangement links TRBV28 to TRBJ1-3, with TRBD1 identical over 9 bases. The CDR3 runs to 16 residues. Germline V gives CDR1 MDHEN, CDR2 SYDVKM. Losses at the gene ends were 5 bases for V and 1 base for J; bases not matched to a gene: 6. This CDR3 is CASSGPGTGSGNTIYF. The CDR3 DNA follows: TGTGCCAGCAGTGGTCCCGGGACAGGGTCTGGAAACACCATATATTTT.

The genes are TRBV30 and TRBJ1-3; TRBD1 is a possible D gene (6 bases). The germline V gene encodes CDR1 GTSNPN and CDR2 SVGIG (reference sequence). This CDR3 is built from 14 residues. The V end lost 5 bases, the J end lost 0 bases, and 11 bases lay between the germline ends. CDR3 loop: CAWGTGPSGNTIYF. CDR3 nucleotides: TGTGCCTGGGGTACAGGGCCCTCTGGAAACACCATATATTTT.

The chain uses TRBV5-1 and TRBJ2-5; D remains ambiguous. The V end lost 0 bases, the J end lost 3 bases, and 12 bases lay between the germline ends. The germline gives CDR1 SGHRS, CDR2 YFSETQ. CDR3 length: 15 amino acids. The chain's CDR3 is CASSLDIPRKETQYF. DNA for the CDR3: TGCGCCAGCAGCTTGGACATCCCCCGGAAAGAGACCCAGTACTTC.

The rearrangement joins TRBV28 to TRBJ2-7; 7 nucleotides align to TRBD1. With V trimmed by 7 bases and J by 2 bases, 2 bases remained unmatched. CDR3 length: 12 residues. Per the germline V gene, CDR1 is MDHEN and CDR2 is SYDVKM. The CDR3 DNA is TGTGCCAGCATAGGGACAGCCTACGAGCAGTACTTC. Protein product: CASIGTAYEQYF. The full variable domain, in which reference TRBV28 and TRBJ2-7 provide the parts outside the CDR3, is DVKVTQSSRYLVKRTGEKVFLECVQDMDHENMFWYRQDPGLGLRLIYFSYDVKMKEKGDIPEGYSVSREKKERFSLILESASTNQTSMYLCASIGTAYEQYFGPGTRLTVT.

The rearrangement links TRBV7-9 to TRBJ2-1; D might be TRBD1 (5 bases). Between the trimmed V and J ends, which lost 1 base and 9 bases, there was a span of 7 bases. Germline-derived CDR1 and CDR2 are SEHNR and FQNEAQ (reference sequence). The CDR3 runs 12 residues. Written as DNA, the CDR3 is TGTGCCAGCAGCTTAGTTCAGGGTGAGCAGTTCTTC. It yields the protein CASSLVQGEQFF.

There are a few counts of this clone. This chain uses TRBV6-5 with TRBJ2-7, with 7 bases aligning to TRBD1. The CDR3 length is 14 residues. In germline, CDR1 is MNHEY, CDR2 SVGAGI. V lost 5 bases and J lost 4; bases outside the gene matches: 8. The CDR3: CASSTRDSGYEQYF. For the CDR3, the DNA is TGTGCCAGCAGTACTCGGGACAGTGGGTACGAGCAGTACTTC.

Remarks on this clone: Other DNA sequences of this sample code for an identical CDR3. The V and J genes are TRBV29-1 and TRBJ1-2, with 7 bases matching TRBD1. The CDR3 has 11 amino acids. The J segment lost 6 bases and the V segment lost 7 bases, leaving 5 bases of the junction unmatched. The V gene's germline CDR1 is SQVTM and CDR2 ANQGSEA. In DNA form, the CDR3 reads TGCAGCGACGGGCAGGGGGATGGCTACACCTTC. Encoded protein: CSDGQGDGYTF.

The chain couples TRBV30 to TRBJ1-2; 7 nucleotides align to TRBD1. J gave up 4 bases and V 1 base, and 3 bases lay outside the gene matches. In germline, CDR1 is GTSNPN, CDR2 SVGIG (reference sequence). CDR3 length: 13 amino acids. The CDR3 bases are TGTGCCTGGAGTGACAGGGGTGGCTATGGCTACACCTTC. Translation gives CAWSDRGGYGYTF.

V gene TRBV30 combines with J gene TRBJ2-3, with D possibly called TRBD1 or TRBD2 (5 bases each). The length of the CDR3 is 16 residues. V lost 0 bases to trimming and J lost 5 bases, with 18 bases between them. Germline CDR1 is GTSNPN and CDR2 is SVGIG (reference sequence). DNA of the CDR3: TGTGCCTGGAGTGTACTTGACGCAGGGAGCGGAGATACGCAGTATTTT. Residues: CAWSVLDAGSGDTQYF.

This clone was recorded a few times. V and J are TRBV7-8 and TRBJ2-1; D is undetermined. This CDR3 region has 13 residues. Trimming shortened V by 0 bases and J by 9 bases, and 9 bases separated the two germline ends. From germline, CDR1 is SGHVS and CDR2 FQNEAQ. For the CDR3, the DNA is TGTGCCAGCAGCTTAGCAGCCGGACCTGAGCAGTTCTTC. Its protein product is CASSLAAGPEQFF. The entire variable domain, with the rest obtained from reference TRBV7-8 and TRBJ2-1, is as follows: GAGVSQSPRYKVAKRGQDVALRCDPISGHVSLFWYQQALGQGPEFLTYFQNEAQLDKSGLPSDRFFAERPEGSVSTLKIQRTQQEDSAVYLCASSLAAGPEQFFGPGTRLTVL.

Regarding this clone: The same CDR3 arises from other DNA sequences in this sample as well. The chain carries TRBV19 and TRBJ1-5; maybe TRBD1 (5 bases). The germline CDR1 and CDR2 sequences are LNHDA and SQIVND (reference sequence). CDR3 length: 13 amino acids. Trimming cost V 4 bases and J 6 bases, with 10 bases left between them. The CDR3 protein is CASSTGTGQPQHF. The CDR3, as DNA: TGTGCCAGTAGTACAGGGACGGGTCAGCCCCAGCATTTT.

This sequence joins TRBV2 and TRBJ2-7; a weak D match, TRBD1 (6 bases). The CDR3 is made up of 13 amino acids. Germline-derived CDR1 and CDR2 are SNHLY and FYNNEI. V gave up 5 bases and J gave up 3 bases, with 11 bases separating them. The CDR3 spells CASSRGTGYEQYF. CDR3 in DNA: TGTGCCAGCAGTAGGGGGACGGGCTACGAGCAGTACTTC.

This chain links TRBV4-2 with TRBJ2-7; D may correspond to TRBD1 or TRBD2 (5 bases each). The CDR3 runs 16 residues. From germline, CDR1 is LGHNA and CDR2 YNFKEQ. Trimming left V 0 bases short and J 6 bases short, with 18 bases between. CDR3 loop: CASSQDAGTNTGEQYF. CDR3 DNA: TGTGCCAGCAGCCAAGACGCCGGGACCAACACGGGCGAGCAGTACTTC.

This chain connects TRBV27 to TRBJ1-2, with D maybe TRBD1 (6 bases). V was cut by 3 bases and J by 8 bases, with 13 bases left in between. CDR1 is MNHEY, CDR2 SMNVEV, per germline (reference sequence). The CDR3 has 13 amino acids. Here the CDR3 reads CASSFSRGDGYTF. For the CDR3, the DNA is TGTGCCAGCAGTTTCTCCAGGGGTGACGGCTACACCTTC.

V usage is TRBV6-1 and J usage is TRBJ1-6, with 8 positions matching TRBD1. CDR1 and CDR2 from the germline V gene are MNHNS and SASEGT. CDR3 length: 15 amino acids. Trimming cost V 6 bases and J 6 bases; bases outside gene matches: 7. The CDR3 bases are TGTGCCAGCAGATTCGAGGGACAGGTTAATTCACCCCTCCACTTT. Its translation: CASRFEGQVNSPLHF.

The V and J genes are TRBV5-1 and TRBJ2-5; 10 bases agree with TRBD2. The germline V gene encodes CDR1 SGHRS and CDR2 YFSETQ. V shed 5 bases and J 2 bases; nucleotides not matched to a gene: 12. The CDR3 is 17 amino acids. Written as DNA, the CDR3 is TGCGCCAGCAGACAAGCGGGAGGGGCCTTACGTCAAGAGACCCAGTACTTC. It encodes CASRQAGGALRQETQYF.

V usage is TRBV7-9 and J usage is TRBJ1-1; unclear D gene. The CDR3 loop spans 14 amino acids. Trimming cost V 5 bases and J 1 base, with 11 bases left between them. Germline lookup yields CDR1 SEHNR and CDR2 FQNEAQ (reference sequence). DNA for the CDR3: TGTGCCAGCAGCCCCCGGGCGGGGAACACTGAAGCTTTCTTT. Encoded protein: CASSPRAGNTEAFF.

The chain links TRBV6-1 to TRBJ2-2; 10 positions agree with TRBD1. The junction had 6 bases not matched to a gene; V was cut back by 11 bases and J by 6 bases. CDR3 length equals 13 residues. CDR1 is MNHNS, CDR2 SASEGT, per germline. The CDR3 DNA reads as TGTGCCGGGACAGGGGTTGGTTCCGGGGAGCTGTTTTTT. Translated: CAGTGVGSGELFF.